This TCR beta chain is from a study of blood T cell repertoires in COVID-19. Looked up from germline, CDR1 is MNHEY and CDR2 is SVGEGT. This CDR3 region has 14 residues. V was pared by 2 bases and J by 4 bases, with 11 bases between. This clone was counted only a few times. Assay used: immunoSEQ multiplex PCR; TCRdb lists only in-frame clones, some missing. Among 20,000 or so clones listed, 91% were seen once. This TCR derives from a man aged 65-85 years with active COVID-19. The sample consisted of peripheral blood. The chain combines TRBV6-2 or TRBV6-3 with TRBJ1-2; D not resolved. Here the CDR3 reads CASSYGVGSYGYTF. The CDR3 DNA sequence: TGTGCCAGCAGTTACGGTGTTGGTAGCTATGGCTACACCTTC.